This TCR beta chain is drawn from a study of T cell changes during pregnancy in multiple sclerosis. Data came from immunoSEQ multiplex PCR; TCRdb stores just in-frame clones and leaves some out. The sample has approximately 50,000 clones; roughly nine tenths are singletons. The germline V gene has CDR1 MNHEY and CDR2 SMNVEV (reference sequence). The length of the CDR3 is 14 residues. The junction had 11 bases not matched to a gene; V was cut back by 8 bases and J by 7 bases. The clonotype was recovered from a female donor with multiple sclerosis, enrolled in a pregnancy study. V is TRBV27 and J is TRBJ1-3; 7 bases map to TRBD1. The sample was CD8+ T cells from peripheral blood mononuclear cells, taken after pregnancy. The CDR3 here is CASGETGTGNTIYF. DNA for the CDR3: TGTGCCAGCGGAGAGACAGGGACCGGCAACACCATATATTTT.